This record concerns one TCR beta chain sequence. Its specificity is unknown. The entry originates in a study of CD8+CD57+ T cells in acquired aplastic anemia. Overall study: Sorted CD4+ and CD8+ cells yielded DNA averaging around 3.2 ug. On average, healthy donors gave about 10.8 million reads for CD4+ cells.

General study results and limits: Patients shared 25 to 35 CD8+ CDR3 sequences with controls.

It was genomic DNA that served as the template for profiling TCR beta VDJ and CDR3. TCRdb analysed the reads with MiXCR anew, one entry per CDR3 protein. The table has 400,000 to 500,000 distinct CDR3 sequences, roughly 68% seen once. V gave up 5 bases and J gave up 0 bases, with 14 bases separating them. Germline values: CDR1 SGHTA, CDR2 FQGNSA. The CDR3 loop spans 16 amino acids. The chain employs TRBV7-2 and TRBJ2-1, with D hard to call. The material sequenced was sorted CD4+, CD8+, or CD8+CD57+ T cells (not recorded which) from PBMCs. The receptor's source is a human donor in good health, serving as a control. The chain's CDR3 is CASSLNTGSSYNEQFF. In nucleotides, the CDR3 is TGTGCCAGCAGCCTGAACACGGGTAGCTCCTACAATGAGCAGTTCTTC.